This T cell receptor beta chain was obtained from a study of blood T cell repertoires in COVID-19 (dated by TCRdb to 2020 to 2021). Study-level background: Collaborator samples came from the United States, Italy and Spain and covered acute and convalescent phases of COVID-19. The prospective study material was composed of cDNA or gDNA derived from T cells, B-cell-depleted T cells, or PBMCs. The dataset comprised deeply sampled blood TCRbeta repertoires from subjects exposed to, actively infected with, or recovered from COVID-19. A freely available public database, intended as a resource for researchers studying the immune response to SARS-CoV-2, is where the repertoires were released. Samples were obtained from the ongoing ImmuneRACE study (first 160 participants) and from about 1,300 subjects provided by 6 global collaborators. Sample metadata almost always included a de-identified subject ID, COVID-19 status, age in years and sex. HLA class I and class II types, where available, came from metadata supplied by the sample provider rather than from assay-based typing. Overall results and qualifications from the work: The amount of clinical and demographic metadata varied by source and participant and was provided uncurated.

V is cut back by 4 bases and J by 2 bases, with 3 bases in the junction unmatched. Including cysteine and phenylalanine, the CDR3 has 14 amino acids. The only DNA kept is the CDR3, 42 bases in frame from the first base. The CDR1 and CDR2 encoded by the germline V gene are SGDLS and YYNGEE. This clone occurred a few times. It lacks a known antigen. Base-call qualities are not available, and no considerably larger clone is one nucleotide away. TCRbeta CDR3 regions were amplified from genomic DNA by means of the immunoSEQ Assay, a bias-controlled multiplex PCR. As for the authors' bioinformatics: Within the assay, amplification of reference gene primers was used to estimate how many nucleated cells each sample contained. Sequence reads were collapsed and filtered to measure the absolute abundance of every unique TCRbeta CDR3 rearrangement. For each sample, productive Simpson clonality was calculated by taking the square root of Simpson's diversity index across productive rearrangements. In TCRdb, the immuneACCESS table is reduced to in-frame sequences with V and J assigned. These tables do not hold every clone; where another copy was compared, an unresolved V gene accounts for under half, and the others remain unexplained. V, J and clone size derive from that table, while D and trimming were established from the DNA sequence. The sample contains 55,000 to 65,000 clones, approximately 91% of them found a single time. The leading ten clones occupy around 1.5% of the sample.

Collaborating institutions collected whole blood in K2EDTA tubes following their own protocols. For TCRbeta analysis, collaborators shipped samples in one of three forms: frozen whole blood, isolated PBMCs, or DNA extracted from either of those sample types. The V and J segments used are TRBV9 and TRBJ2-7; the junction holds 10 bases that match TRBD1. The clonotype comes from a human donor in a cohort sampled during active COVID-19. Specimen: peripheral blood. The DNA sequence follows: TGTGCCAGCAGCACCGGGACAGGGGCCTACGAGCAGTACTTC. Its translation is CASSTGTGAYEQYF. With the rest looked up from the reference TRBV9 and TRBJ2-7 genes rather than sequenced, the full variable domain is DSGVTQTPKHLITATGQRVTLRCSPRSGDLSVYWYQQSLDQGLQFLIQYYNGEERAKGNILERFSAQQFPDLHSELNLSSLELGDSALYFCASSTGTGAYEQYFGPGTRLTVT.